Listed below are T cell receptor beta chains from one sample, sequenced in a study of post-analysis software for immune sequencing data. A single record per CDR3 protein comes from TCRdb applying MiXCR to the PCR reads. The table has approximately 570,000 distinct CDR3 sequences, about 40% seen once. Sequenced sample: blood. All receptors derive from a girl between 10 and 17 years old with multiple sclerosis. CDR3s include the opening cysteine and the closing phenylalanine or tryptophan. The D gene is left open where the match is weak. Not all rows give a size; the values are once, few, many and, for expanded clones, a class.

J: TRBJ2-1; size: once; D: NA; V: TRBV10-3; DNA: NA; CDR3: CAIKYFCAISEFWTERETQFF
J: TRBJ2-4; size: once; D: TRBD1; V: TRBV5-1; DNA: TGCGCCAGCAGCAGGGGGCGCGAAAACATTCAGTACTTC; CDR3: CASSRGRENIQYF
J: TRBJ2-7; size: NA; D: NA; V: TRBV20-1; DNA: TGCAGTGCGCGAGCCCGGTCCCCGGGAGAGCAGTACTTC; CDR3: CSARARSPGEQYF
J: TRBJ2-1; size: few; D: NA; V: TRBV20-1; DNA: TGCAGTGCTACCCAGGGTCTTTCCAATGAGCAGTTCTTC; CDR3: CSATQGLSNEQFF
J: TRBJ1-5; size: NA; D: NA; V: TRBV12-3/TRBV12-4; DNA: TGTGCCAGCAGCTTAGCCCAGGGTGTGGGCAATCAGCCCCAGCATTTT; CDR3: CASSLAQGVGNQPQHF
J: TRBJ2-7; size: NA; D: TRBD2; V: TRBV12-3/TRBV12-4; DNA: TGTGCCAGCAGTTCTGAGGGACTAAAGAGCTCCTACGAGCAGTACTTC; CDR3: CASSSEGLKSSYEQYF
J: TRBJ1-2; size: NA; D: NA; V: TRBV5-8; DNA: TGTGCCAGCAGCCCGATTACGAGGGCAGGCTACACCTTC; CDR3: CASSPITRAGYTF
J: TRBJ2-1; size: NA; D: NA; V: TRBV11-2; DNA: TGTGCCAGCAGCTCCCGGACAGTAGAGAGCTCCTACAATGAGCAGTTCTTC; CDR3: CASSSRTVESSYNEQFF
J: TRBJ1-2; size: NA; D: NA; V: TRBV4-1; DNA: TGCGCCAGCAGCCAGCACAGGGATTCTTACTATGGCTACACCTTC; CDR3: CASSQHRDSYYGYTF
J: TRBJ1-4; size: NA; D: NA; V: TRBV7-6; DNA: TGTGCCAGCAGCGCCGAACAGGGCCTTTGGGAAAAACTGTTTTTT; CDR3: CASSAEQGLWEKLFF
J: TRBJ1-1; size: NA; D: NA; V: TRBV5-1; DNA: TGCGCCAGCAGCTCAAACAGGTTCGGGTGGACTGAAGCTTTCTTT; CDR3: CASSSNRFGWTEAFF
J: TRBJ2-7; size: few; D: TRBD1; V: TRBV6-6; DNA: TGTGCCAGCAGTGGACAGGGTTACTACGAGCAGTACTTC; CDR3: CASSGQGYYEQYF
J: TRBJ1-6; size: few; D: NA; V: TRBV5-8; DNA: TGTGCCAGCAGCTTTAGTGCTTATAATTCACCCCCCCACTTT; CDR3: CASSFSAYNSPPHF
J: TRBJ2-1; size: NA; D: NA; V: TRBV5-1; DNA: TGCGCCAGCAGCACCCAGGACATTGCTGAGCAGTTCTTC; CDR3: CASSTQDIAEQFF
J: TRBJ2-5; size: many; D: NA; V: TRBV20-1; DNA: TGCAGTGCTAGTAGAAGGGAAGAGACCCAGTACTTC; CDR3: CSASRREETQYF
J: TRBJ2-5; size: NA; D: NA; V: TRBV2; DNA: TGTGCCAGCAGTGAAGCGGCAGTCCCTGAGACCCAGTACTTC; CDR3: CASSEAAVPETQYF
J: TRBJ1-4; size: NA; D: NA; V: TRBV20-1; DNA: TGCAGTGCCAGGTGGCAGAAGGATGAAAAACTGTTTTTT; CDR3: CSARWQKDEKLFF
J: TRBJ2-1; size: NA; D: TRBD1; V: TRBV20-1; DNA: TGCAGTGCTGGACAGGGGCTCTACAATGAGCAGTTCTTC; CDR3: CSAGQGLYNEQFF
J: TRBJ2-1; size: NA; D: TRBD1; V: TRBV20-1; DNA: TGCAGTGCTACCCGGACAGGGGGTTTGGACAATGAGCAGTTCTTC; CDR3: CSATRTGGLDNEQFF
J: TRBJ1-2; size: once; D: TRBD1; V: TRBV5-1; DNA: TGCGCCAGTTCGGGACAGCCCCCTAACTATGGCTACACCTTC; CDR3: CASSGQPPNYGYTF
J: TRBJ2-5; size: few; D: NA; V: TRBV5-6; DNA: TGTGCCAGCAGCTTGGTCGTCCGGGGGAGAGGGGAGACCCAGTACTTC; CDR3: CASSLVVRGRGETQYF
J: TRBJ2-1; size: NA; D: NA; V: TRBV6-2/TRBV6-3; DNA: TGTGCCAGCAGTGATCCAGCGCCCGACCCCTACAATGAGCGGTTCTTC; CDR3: CASSDPAPDPYNERFF
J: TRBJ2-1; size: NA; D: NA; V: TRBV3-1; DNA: TGTGCCAGCAGCCAACCGGGACTTCCCAATGAGCAGTTCTTC; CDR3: CASSQPGLPNEQFF
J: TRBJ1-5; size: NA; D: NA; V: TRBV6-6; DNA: TGTGCCAGCAGTTACAGGGAGCAGCCCCAGCATTTT; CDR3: CASSYREQPQHF
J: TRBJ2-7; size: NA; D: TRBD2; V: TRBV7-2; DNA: TGTGCCAGCAGCTCAGCCCGCGGTAGCGGGAGGGCAATGTACGAGCAGTACTTC; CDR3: CASSSARGSGRAMYEQYF
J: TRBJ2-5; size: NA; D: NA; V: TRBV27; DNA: TGTGCCAGCGCTTGGACAGTAGAAGAGACCCAGTACTTC; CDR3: CASAWTVEETQYF
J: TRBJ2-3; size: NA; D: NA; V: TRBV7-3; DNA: TGTGCCAGCAGCTTGGGGGGACTTAATACGCAGTATTTT; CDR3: CASSLGGLNTQYF
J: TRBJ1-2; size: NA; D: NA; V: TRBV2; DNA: TGTGCCAGCAGTGAAACCATTCTTTATGGCTACACCTTC; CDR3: CASSETILYGYTF
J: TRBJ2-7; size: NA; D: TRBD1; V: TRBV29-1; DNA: TGCAGCGTTGCCGGGACAGGGAACGAGCAGTACTTC; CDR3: CSVAGTGNEQYF
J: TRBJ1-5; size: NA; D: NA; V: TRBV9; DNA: TGTGCCAGAAACCTTAGCAATCAGCCCCAGCATTTT; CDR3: CARNLSNQPQHF
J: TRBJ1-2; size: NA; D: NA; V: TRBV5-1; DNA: TGCGCCAGCAGCCCCGGACACCGCTATGGCTACACCTTC; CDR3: CASSPGHRYGYTF
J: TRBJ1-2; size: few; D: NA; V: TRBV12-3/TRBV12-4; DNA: TGTGCCAGCAGTTTCCGGGACCAAAGAAACGGGGGCTACACCTTC; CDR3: CASSFRDQRNGGYTF
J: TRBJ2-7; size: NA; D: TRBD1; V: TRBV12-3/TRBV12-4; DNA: TGTGCCATTTCGGGTCGGGGGACAGGGAGATCCGAGCAGTACTTC; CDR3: CAISGRGTGRSEQYF
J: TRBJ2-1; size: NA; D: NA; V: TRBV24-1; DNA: TGTGCCACCAGTCTAGGAGGGTCCAATGAGCAGTTCTTC; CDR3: CATSLGGSNEQFF
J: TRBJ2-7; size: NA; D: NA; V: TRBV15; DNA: TGTGCCACCAGCACCCTGAGAAGCAACTACGAGCAGTACTTC; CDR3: CATSTLRSNYEQYF
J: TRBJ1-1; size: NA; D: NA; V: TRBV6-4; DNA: TGTGCCAGCAGTGACGTGTGGGGAACTGAAGCTTTCTTT; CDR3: CASSDVWGTEAFF
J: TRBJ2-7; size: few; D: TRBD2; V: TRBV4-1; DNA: TGCGCCAGCAGCCAAGAGTCAGCGGGAGGTGCCTACGAGCAGTACTTC; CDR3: CASSQESAGGAYEQYF
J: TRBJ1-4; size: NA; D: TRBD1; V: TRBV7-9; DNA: TGTGCCAGCAGCTCCGGGACAGGGCCTGAAAAACGGTTTTTT; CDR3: CASSSGTGPEKRFF
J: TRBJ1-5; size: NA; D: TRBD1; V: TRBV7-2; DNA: TGTGCCAGCAGCGTAACGACAGGGGGAAGCAATCAGCCCCAGCATTTT; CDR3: CASSVTTGGSNQPQHF
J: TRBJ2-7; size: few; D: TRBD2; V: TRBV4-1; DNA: TGCGCCAGCAGCCAACCTGGACTAGCGGGGCCCTACGAGCAGTACTTC; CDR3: CASSQPGLAGPYEQYF
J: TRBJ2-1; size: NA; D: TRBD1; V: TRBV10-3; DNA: TGTGCCATCAGTGAGACCCTTACAGGGGAGTCCTACAATGAGCAGTTCTTC; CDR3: CAISETLTGESYNEQFF
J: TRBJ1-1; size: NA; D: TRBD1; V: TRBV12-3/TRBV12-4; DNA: TGTGCCAGCAGTCCCAGGACAGGAAAAGCTTTCTTT; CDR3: CASSPRTGKAFF
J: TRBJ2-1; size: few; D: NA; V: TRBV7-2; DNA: TGTGCCAGCAGCTTAGCGGGGGGCCGACACAATGAGCAGTTCTTC; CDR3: CASSLAGGRHNEQFF
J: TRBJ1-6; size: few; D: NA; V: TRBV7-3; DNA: TGTGCCAGCAGCTCCTCCCTAAATTCACCCCTCCACTTT; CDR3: CASSSSLNSPLHF
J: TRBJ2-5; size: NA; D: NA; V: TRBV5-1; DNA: TGCGCCAGCAGCCCACGGACCCGCTCGGAGACCCAGTACTTC; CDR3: CASSPRTRSETQYF
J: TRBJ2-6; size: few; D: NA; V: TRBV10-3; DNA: TGTGCCATCAGTGAGTCTGGTCATTCTGGGGCCAACGTCCTGACTTTC; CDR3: CAISESGHSGANVLTF
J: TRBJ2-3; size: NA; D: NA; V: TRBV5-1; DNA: TGCGCCAGCAGCAGCCGGACAACCGGTCGCACAGATACGCAGTATTTT; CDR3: CASSSRTTGRTDTQYF
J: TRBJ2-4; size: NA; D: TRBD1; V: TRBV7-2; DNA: TGTGCCAGCAGCTTTAGAACAGGGGGAAACATTCAGTACTTC; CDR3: CASSFRTGGNIQYF
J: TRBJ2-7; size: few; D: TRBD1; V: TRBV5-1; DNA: TGCGCCAGCAGCTTCCGGGACAGGGTCCCCTACGAGCAGTACTTC; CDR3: CASSFRDRVPYEQYF
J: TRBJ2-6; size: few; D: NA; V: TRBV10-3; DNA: TGTGCCATTGGGAGGTCCCTCTCTGGGGCCAACGTCCTGACTTTC; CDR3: CAIGRSLSGANVLTF
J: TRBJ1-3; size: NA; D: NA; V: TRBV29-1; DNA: TGCAGCGTTGCGGGGACCGCCAGCTCTGGAAACACCATATATTTT; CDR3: CSVAGTASSGNTIYF
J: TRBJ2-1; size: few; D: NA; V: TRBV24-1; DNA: TGTGCCACCAGTGATCCGGACTCCTCCTACAATGAGCAGTTCTTC; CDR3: CATSDPDSSYNEQFF
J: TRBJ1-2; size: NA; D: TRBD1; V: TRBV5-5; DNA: TGTGCCAGCAGCTTGGGCAGGGGGGTGGTCGACTATGGCTACACCTTC; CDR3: CASSLGRGVVDYGYTF
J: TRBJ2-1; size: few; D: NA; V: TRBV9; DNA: TGTGCCAGCAGCGTACGAGGCGGTGGGACTGCTCGGGAGCAGTTCTTC; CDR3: CASSVRGGGTAREQFF
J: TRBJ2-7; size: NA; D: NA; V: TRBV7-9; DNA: TGTGTCAGCAGCTTAGGACCCCCCTACGAGCAGTACTTC; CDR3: CVSSLGPPYEQYF